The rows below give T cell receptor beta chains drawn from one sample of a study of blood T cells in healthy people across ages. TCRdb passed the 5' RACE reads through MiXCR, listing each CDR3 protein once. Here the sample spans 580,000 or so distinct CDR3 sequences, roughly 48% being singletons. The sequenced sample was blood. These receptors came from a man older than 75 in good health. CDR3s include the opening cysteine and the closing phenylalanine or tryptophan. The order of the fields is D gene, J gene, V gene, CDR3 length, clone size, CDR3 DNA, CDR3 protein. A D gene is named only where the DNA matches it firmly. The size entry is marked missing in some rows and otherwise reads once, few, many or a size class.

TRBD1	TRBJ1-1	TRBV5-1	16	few	TGCGCCAGCAGTTCAAATCCGACAGGGCCGAACACTGAAGCTTTCTTT	CASSSNPTGPNTEAFF
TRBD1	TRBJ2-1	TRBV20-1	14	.	TGCAGTGCTAGGTCTGGCAGGGGGCCAAATGAGCAGTTCTTC	CSARSGRGPNEQFF
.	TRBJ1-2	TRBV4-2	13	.	TGTGCCAGCAGCCAAGTGGACAGTCAGGGCTACACCTTC	CASSQVDSQGYTF
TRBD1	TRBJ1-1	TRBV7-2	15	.	TGTGCCAGCAGCCGGGACAGGATAATGAACACTGAAGCTTTCTTT	CASSRDRIMNTEAFF
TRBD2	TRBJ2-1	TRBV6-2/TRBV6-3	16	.	TGTGCCAGCAGTGCACCCAGCGGGGAATTACACAATGAGCAGTTCTTC	CASSAPSGELHNEQFF
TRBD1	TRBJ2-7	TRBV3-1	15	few	TGTGCCAGCAGCCGATCGACAGGGGGGAGCTACGAGCAGTACTTC	CASSRSTGGSYEQYF
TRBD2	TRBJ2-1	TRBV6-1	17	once	TGTGCCAGCAGTCGAACACAGGGGCTAGCGGGGAACAATGAGCAGTTCTTC	CASSRTQGLAGNNEQFF
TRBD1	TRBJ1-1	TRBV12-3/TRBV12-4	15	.	TGTGCCAGCAGTCCGCTCAGGGGGCTGGGCACTGAAGCTTTCTTT	CASSPLRGLGTEAFF
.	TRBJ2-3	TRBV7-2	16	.	TGTGCCAGCAGCTTGCAAAACGTAGCTCTGACAGATACGCAGTATTTT	CASSLQNVALTDTQYF
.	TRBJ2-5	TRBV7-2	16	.	TGTGCCAGCAGCTTGGGGGGACCCCCGGGACAAGAGACCCAGTACTTC	CASSLGGPPGQETQYF
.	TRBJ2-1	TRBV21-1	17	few	TGTGCCAGCAGCAAAAGCGAGGACCTACAGGACTACAATGAGCAGTTCTTC	CASSKSEDLQDYNEQFF
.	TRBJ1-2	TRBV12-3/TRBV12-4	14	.	TGTGCCAGCAGCCCTCTGGGGGCTCCCTATGGCTACACCTTC	CASSPLGAPYGYTF
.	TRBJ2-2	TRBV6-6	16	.	TGTGCCAGCAGTTCTCTTCGGACAGCTAATCCGCCGGAGCTGTTTTTT	CASSSLRTANPPELFF
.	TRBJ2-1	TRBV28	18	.	TGTGCCAGCAGTCCACCGCCCCTGGATTACAGCTCCTACAATGAGCAGTTCTTC	CASSPPPLDYSSYNEQFF
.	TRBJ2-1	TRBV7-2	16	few	TGTGCCAGCAGCTTAGCGCCGGGACTCCTAAACAATGAGCAGTTCTTC	CASSLAPGLLNNEQFF
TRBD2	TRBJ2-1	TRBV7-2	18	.	TGTGCCAGCAGCACGGGGACTAGCGGGAGACCATGGTGGAATGAGCAGTTCTTC	CASSTGTSGRPWWNEQFF
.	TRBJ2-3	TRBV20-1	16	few	TGCAGTGCTAGAGACCTCGTGGAATCCAGCACAGATACGCAGTATTTT	CSARDLVESSTDTQYF
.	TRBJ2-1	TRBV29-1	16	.	TGCAGCGTTGTATCGTGGGGGGAGAGCTCCTACAATGAGCAGTTCTTC	CSVVSWGESSYNEQFF
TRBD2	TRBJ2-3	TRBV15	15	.	TGTGCCACCAAATCCTGGGGTAGCGGGATTGATACGCAGTATTTT	CATKSWGSGIDTQYF
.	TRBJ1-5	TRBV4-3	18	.	TGCGCCAGCAGCCAAGGTCTTACAGCCGGGTATCGTTATCAGCCCCAGCATTTT	CASSQGLTAGYRYQPQHF
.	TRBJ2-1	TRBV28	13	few	TGTGCCAGCAGGGGCCCCGGCGACAATGAGCAGTTCTTC	CASRGPGDNEQFF
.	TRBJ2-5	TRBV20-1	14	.	TGCAGTGCTAGAGATACAAACACCCAAGAGACCCAGTACTTC	CSARDTNTQETQYF
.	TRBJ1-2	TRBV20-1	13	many	TGCAGTGCTAGAGTCCACGACAGGCCCGGCTACACCTTC	CSARVHDRPGYTF
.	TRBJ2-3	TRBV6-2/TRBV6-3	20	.	TGTGCCAGCAGTTACGGCTTAAGGCGGGGATATGCGGGGCCCACAGATACGCAGTATTTT	CASSYGLRRGYAGPTDTQYF
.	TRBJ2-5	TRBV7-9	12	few	TGTGCCAGCAGCCAGCTCGGGAAGACCCAGTACTTC	CASSQLGKTQYF
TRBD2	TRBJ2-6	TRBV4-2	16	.	TGTGCCAGCAGCTTGGGGGGGGGCTCTGGGGCCAACGTCCTGACTTTC	CASSLGGGSGANVLTF
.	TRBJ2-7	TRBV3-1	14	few	TGTGCCAGCAGCCAAGAGTTTGAGAGCGGCGAGCAGTACTTC	CASSQEFESGEQYF
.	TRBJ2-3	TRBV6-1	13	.	TGTGCCAGCAGTGCGGGGAACACAGATACGCAGTATTTT	CASSAGNTDTQYF
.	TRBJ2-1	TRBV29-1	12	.	TGCAGCGTTGTGGCGGGAACGAATGAGCAGTTCTTC	CSVVAGTNEQFF
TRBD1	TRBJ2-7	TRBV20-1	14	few	TGCAGTGCCCACCGAGGGACAGGGAACTACGAGCAGTACTTC	CSAHRGTGNYEQYF
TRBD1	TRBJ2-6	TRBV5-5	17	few	TGTGCCAGCAGCTTGGGGCAGGGGGAGTTTCGGGCCAACGTCCTGACTTTC	CASSLGQGEFRANVLTF
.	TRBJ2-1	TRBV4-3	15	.	TGCGCCAGCAGCCAAGACCGACTACCTAGAAATGAGCAGTTCTTC	CASSQDRLPRNEQFF
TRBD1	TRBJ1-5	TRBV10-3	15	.	TGTGCCATTTCGACAGGGCCATATAGCAATCAGCCCCAGCATTTT	CAISTGPYSNQPQHF
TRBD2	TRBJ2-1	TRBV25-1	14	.	TGTGCCAGCGGAGCACTAGCGCCCCTCAATGAGCAGTTCTTC	CASGALAPLNEQFF
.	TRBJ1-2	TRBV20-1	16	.	TGCAGTGCTAGAGACCCCCTAGGACAGACCGTCTATGGCTACACCTTC	CSARDPLGQTVYGYTF
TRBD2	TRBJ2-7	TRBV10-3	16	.	TGTGCCATCAGCACCATGACTAGCGGGAGTTCCTACGAGCAGTACTTC	CAISTMTSGSSYEQYF
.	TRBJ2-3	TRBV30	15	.	TGTGCCTGGAGTGTACTGCTAACTAGCACAGATACGCAGTATTTT	CAWSVLLTSTDTQYF
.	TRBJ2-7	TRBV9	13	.	TGTGCCAGCAGCGTAGATATGGGGTACGAGCAGTACTTC	CASSVDMGYEQYF
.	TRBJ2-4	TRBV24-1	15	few	TGTGCCACCAGTGAATTCTGGGCAGGGTGGGACATTCAGTACTTC	CATSEFWAGWDIQYF
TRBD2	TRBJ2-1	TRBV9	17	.	TGTGCCAGCAGCCCTCGCGGGGGGACTAGCGGGAGTAATGAGCAGTTCTTC	CASSPRGGTSGSNEQFF
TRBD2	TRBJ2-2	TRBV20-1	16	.	TGCAGTGCTAGAGCCAGACTAGCGGCGTTCACCGGGGAGCTGTTTTTT	CSARARLAAFTGELFF
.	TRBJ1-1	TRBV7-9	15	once	TGTGCCAGCAGCTTAGGGCCTGGTAGGGACACTGAAGCTTTCTTT	CASSLGPGRDTEAFF
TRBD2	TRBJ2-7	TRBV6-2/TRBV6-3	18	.	TGTGCCAGCAGTGCAACACTAGCGGGAGGGAGAAGCTACAATGAGCAGTACTTC	CASSATLAGGRSYNEQYF
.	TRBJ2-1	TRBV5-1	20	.	TGCGCCAGCAGCTTTCTACCCTCCCGGGGTCAACGGGAAACGAGGAATGAGCAGTTCTTC	CASSFLPSRGQRETRNEQFF